The present entry profiles one T cell receptor beta chain with its context. The clone's antigen remains unknown. Per-base qualities were not stored, and no clone one base away is much larger. The CDR3 runs 15 amino acids, cysteine and phenylalanine included. Only the CDR3 part of the read is kept: 45 bases, read in frame from the first base. As encoded in the germline V gene, CDR1 is SGDLS while CDR2 is YYNGEE. V sheds 3 bases and J sheds 2 bases, leaving 13 bases between their ends. These data come from a study of control samples from healthy donors and cancer patients (dated by TCRdb to 2018 to 2021). Preparation of the library involved the immunoSEQ multiplex PCR assay. TCRdb mirrors the immuneACCESS table, restricted to in-frame sequences. Some clones are absent from its copies; in checked studies, under half trace to an unresolved V gene, and the reason for the others is unknown. Recorded for this sample are under 200,000 clones; just over 90% of them occurred a single time. 4.1% of the sample belongs to the ten largest clones.

The sample taken for sequencing was blood. This chain is built from TRBV9 and TRBJ2-3; the D call is possibly TRBD1 or TRBD2, each sharing 5 bases. The TCR comes from a woman aged 55-69 years in good health. The nucleotides are TGTGCCAGCAGCGAGACCTCTGGGACCACAGATACGCAGTATTTT. Its coded protein is CASSETSGTTDTQYF.